The next 16 T cell receptor beta chains were all read from a single sample in a study of blood T cells in healthy people across ages. Primed by a sample-barcoded 5' primer and a J-beta primer mix, a second PCR proceeded for 7 to 11 cycles. TCRdb analysed the 5' RACE reads with MiXCR anew, one entry per CDR3 protein. This sample yields 700,000 or so distinct CDR3 sequences, of which approximately 21% are seen a single time; around a fifth belongs to the top ten. The sample comprised blood. These receptors were collected from a man in his 70s in good health.

This chain connects TRBV28 to TRBJ2-2; D is perhaps TRBD2 (6 bases). The CDR3 covers 16 residues. The V end lost 7 bases, the J end lost 2 bases, and 17 bases lay between the germline ends. The germline V gene has CDR1 MDHEN and CDR2 SYDVKM. CDR3 DNA: TGTGCCAGCATCCGGGACGGGAGTGCAAACACCGGGGAGCTGTTTTTT. It is translated as CASIRDGSANTGELFF. The variable domain in full, with the rest retrieved from reference TRBV28 and TRBJ2-2, is DVKVTQSSRYLVKRTGEKVFLECVQDMDHENMFWYRQDPGLGLRLIYFSYDVKMKEKGDIPEGYSVSREKKERFSLILESASTNQTSMYLCASIRDGSANTGELFFGEGSRLTVL.

This clonotype showed up just once. CDR3 residues: CASSGRGLAYEQYF. In DNA form, the CDR3 reads TGTGCCAGCAGTGGCAGGGGACTAGCCTACGAGCAGTACTTC. The chain uses TRBV12-3 or TRBV12-4 and TRBJ2-5, with 8 bases fitting TRBD2. The J call could be wrong; TRBJ2-7 is a better fit for the DNA end. The length of the CDR3 is 14 residues.

V usage is TRBV19 and J usage is TRBJ2-1; TRBD2 matches 11 bases. CDR3 length: 16 amino acids. After removal of 3 bases from V and 3 bases from J, the junction contained 4 bases not matched to a gene. Germline loops: CDR1 LNHDA, CDR2 SQIVND (reference sequence). The CDR3 sequence: CASSMIAGGFYNEQFF. The DNA of the CDR3 is TGTGCCAGTAGTATGATAGCGGGAGGGTTCTACAATGAGCAGTTCTTC.

In this sample, this clonotype turned up a few times. This CDR3 reads CASSELEGRGQYF. In nucleotides, the CDR3 is TGTGCCAGCAGTGAATTAGAGGGGCGAGGGCAGTACTTC. The chain recombines TRBV25-1 with TRBJ2-7, with D perhaps being TRBD1 or TRBD2 (5 bases each). Looked up from germline, CDR1 is MGHDK and CDR2 is SYGVNS. This CDR3 region has 13 residues. V dropped 1 base and J dropped 9 bases, with 13 bases sitting between them.

The rearrangement joins TRBV12-3 or TRBV12-4 to TRBJ2-6, with D perhaps matching TRBD1 (6 bases). This CDR3 has 19 residues. Deletions cut 6 bases from V and 0 bases from J, with 21 bases between. CDR3 region: CASSPLSTGRHSGANVLTF. The CDR3 DNA is TGTGCCAGCAGCCCACTCTCGACAGGAAGGCACTCTGGGGCCAACGTCCTGACTTTC.

CDR3 region: CSARSHSGKNIQYF. In DNA form, the CDR3 reads TGCAGTGCTAGATCACATAGCGGGAAAAACATTCAGTACTTC. This chain joins TRBV20-1 and TRBJ2-4; TRBD2 matches at 7 bases. Unmatched junction bases numbered 5, after V lost 2 bases and J lost 4 bases. The CDR3 has 14 amino acids. From germline, CDR1 is DFQATT and CDR2 SNEGSKA (reference sequence).

CDR3 nucleotide sequence: TGTGCCAGCAGTTTTTTGGGGGAGTTGCAGTATTTT. It codes for CASSFLGELQYF. The chain uses TRBV12-3 or TRBV12-4 and TRBJ2-3, with D perhaps matching TRBD1 or TRBD2 (5 bases each). The CDR3 has 12 amino acids. V was shortened by 3 bases and J by 11 bases, with 12 bases between the two germline ends.

The CDR3 loop is CAISPGTANEKLFF. CDR3 coding DNA: TGTGCCATCAGCCCCGGGACAGCGAATGAAAAACTGTTTTTT. V gene TRBV10-3 combines with J gene TRBJ1-4; 7 bases align to TRBD1. CDR1 is ENHRY, CDR2 SYGVKD, per germline. The CDR3 loop spans 14 amino acids. V trimming: 6 bases; J trimming: 5 bases; junction bases outside the gene matches: 6.

The V call is TRBV6-5, the J call TRBJ2-3, with D hard to call. The CDR3 is 13 amino acids. Trimming left V 9 bases short and J 0 bases short, with 10 bases between. CDR1 and CDR2 from the germline V gene are MNHEY and SVGAGI. The DNA for the CDR3 is TGTGCCAGTAGTAAGCCTAGCACAGATACGCAGTATTTT. Its translation: CASSKPSTDTQYF.

This clonotype came up a few times. Its ends do not fully match the called genes, so a read error is possible. V gene TRBV14 combines with J gene TRBJ2-1, with 7 bases matching TRBD2. This CDR3 is built from 14 residues. Germline V gene lookup returns CDR1 SGHDN and CDR2 FVKESK. CDR3 loop: CASSPTSSCNEQFF. The CDR3 DNA follows: TGTGCCAGCAGCCCGACTAGCTCCTGCAATGAGCAGTTCTTC.

This clonotype was seen a few times. The chain employs TRBV7-2 and TRBJ2-5; 8 bases match TRBD1. The assigned J gene may be wrong: the sequence end matches TRBJ2-7 better. This CDR3 contains 15 residues. Germline values: CDR1 SGHTA, CDR2 FQGNSA. Here the CDR3 reads CASSFDRGGPAEQYF. Here the CDR3 DNA reads TGTGCCAGCAGCTTTGACAGGGGCGGCCCTGCCGAGCAGTACTTC.

V usage is TRBV6-5 and J usage is TRBJ1-4; 10 bases fit TRBD1. J lost 5 bases, V lost 5 bases, and 8 bases had no gene match. The CDR3 consists of 16 residues. Germline V CDR1 and CDR2: MNHEY, SVGAGI. CDR3 coding DNA: TGTGCCAGCAGTCTGGGACAGGGGATAAAGAATGAAAAACTGTTTTTT. The encoded protein is CASSLGQGIKNEKLFF.

This sequence joins TRBV30 and TRBJ2-7, with D possibly being TRBD1 (5 bases). The assigned J gene may be wrong: the sequence end matches TRBJ2-1 better. The CDR3 runs 15 residues. The germline CDR1 and CDR2 sequences are GTSNPN and SVGIG (reference sequence). This CDR3 reads CAWSVHLFKGIEQFF. The CDR3 coding sequence is TGTGCCTGGAGTGTACATTTATTCAAGGGGATTGAGCAGTTCTTC.

Details on this clonotype: Compared with germline, one end of the junction differs, possibly owing to a read error. The V call is TRBV20-1, the J call TRBJ2-2, with D perhaps assigned TRBD1 or TRBD2 (5 bases each). The CDR3 spans 14 residues. Germline V CDR1 and CDR2: DFQATT, SNEGSKA (reference sequence). The CDR3 is CSATGPLDTGELFF. Written as DNA, the CDR3 is TGCAGTGCGACGGGGCCGCTGGACACCGGGGAGCTATTTTTT.

The J gene is TRBJ2-2, the V gene TRBV7-2, with D unresolved. This CDR3 is 13 amino acids long. Germline-derived CDR1 and CDR2 are SGHTA and FQGNSA. Between the trimmed V and J ends, which lost 5 bases and 6 bases, there was a span of 10 bases. The CDR3 region has the DNA TGTGCCAGCAGCGGCTTCCCGCCCGGGGAGCTGTTTTTT. Translating it yields CASSGFPPGELFF.

J is TRBJ2-5 and V is TRBV30; 7 nucleotides line up with TRBD1. The closer fit of TRBJ2-7 to the DNA end suggests the J call may be wrong. CDR1 GTSNPN and CDR2 SVGIG come from the germline V gene (reference sequence). This CDR3 spans 12 amino acids. CDR3: CAWGTENYEQYV. CDR3 bases: TGTGCCTGGGGGACAGAGAACTACGAGCAGTACGTC.